A single sample gave rise to the 27 T cell receptor beta chains below, sequenced in a study of blood T cells in healthy people across ages. The authors ran a second PCR of about 6 to 12 cycles using a sample-barcoded 5' primer and a J-beta primer mix. A single record per CDR3 protein comes from TCRdb applying MiXCR to the 5' RACE reads. The profile shows roughly 1,500,000 distinct CDR3 sequences, approximately 32% of them singletons. Sequencing input: blood. The receptor source for this set is a woman between 25 and 40 years old in good health.

DNA of the CDR3: TGTGCCAGCAGCGCGGCCCCAACGGGAGAAGAGACCCAGTACTTC. It encodes CASSAAPTGEETQYF. This sequence joins TRBV9 and TRBJ2-5; TRBD2 might be the D (6 bases). The CDR3 covers 15 residues. CDR1 is SGDLS and CDR2 is YYNGEE in the germline V gene. V lost 3 bases and J 3 bases, leaving 15 bases between the germline ends.

CDR3: CAINPGFSTDTQYF. The CDR3 coding sequence is TGTGCCATCAATCCGGGTTTTAGCACAGATACGCAGTATTTT. This chain links TRBV10-3 with TRBJ2-3; D is undetermined. The V gene's germline CDR1 is ENHRY and CDR2 SYGVKD. CDR3 length: 14 amino acids. Between the trimmed V and J ends, which lost 7 bases and 0 bases, there was a span of 11 bases.

The J gene is TRBJ2-3, the V gene TRBV6-1; D is perhaps TRBD2 (5 bases). The CDR3 runs 16 residues. Trimming cost V 0 bases and J 4 bases, with 14 bases left between them. Germline V gene data show CDR1 as MNHNS and CDR2 as SASEGT. CDR3 residues: CASSEARGKVPDTQYF. In DNA, the CDR3 is TGTGCCAGCAGTGAAGCGCGAGGGAAGGTCCCAGATACGCAGTATTTT.

The chain uses TRBV25-1 and TRBJ2-1, with D unclear. CDR1 and CDR2 from the germline V gene are MGHDK and SYGVNS. Trimming stripped 3 bases from V and 7 bases from J, with 13 bases between. The length of the CDR3 is 14 residues. CDR3 DNA sequence: TGTGCCAGCAGTGAGATAGGGATCGGGAATGAGCAGTTCTTC. Translated, it gives CASSEIGIGNEQFF.

The chain recombines TRBV6-5 with TRBJ2-1, with 7 bases lining up with TRBD1. The ends lost 5 bases at V and 9 bases at J; junction bases unmatched: 7. Germline lookup yields CDR1 MNHEY and CDR2 SVGAGI. The CDR3 contains 13 residues. The CDR3 DNA reads TGTGCCAGCAGTAGAGACGGGGACAGTGAGCAGTTCTTC. Protein sequence: CASSRDGDSEQFF.

The V gene is TRBV15, the J gene TRBJ2-4; no definite D call. The DNA end is a closer match to TRBJ2-7, so the J assignment may be wrong. This CDR3 comprises 15 residues. Germline assignment: CDR1 LNHNV and CDR2 YYDKDF (reference sequence). The CDR3 DNA reads as TGTGCCACCAGCAGAGATAGGCTAGGGACCTACGAGCAGTACTTC. Protein: CATSRDRLGTYEQYF.

This clonotype turned up a few times. This rearrangement joins TRBV29-1 to TRBJ2-1; D gene uncertain. This CDR3 is 12 amino acids long. Trimming removed 2 bases from V and 0 bases from J, with 2 bases in between. Germline V gene sequence: CDR1 SQVTM, CDR2 ANQGSEA. The CDR3 bases are TGCAGCGTTGAAAACTCCTACAATGAGCAGTTCTTC. Its protein product is CSVENSYNEQFF.

The chain carries TRBV10-3 and TRBJ2-1, with TRBD2 matching 7 bases. V was pared by 10 bases and J by 4 bases, with 10 bases of the junction left unmatched. The CDR3 runs to 14 residues. CDR1 is ENHRY and CDR2 is SYGVKD in the germline V gene. The CDR3 nucleotides are TGTGCCACTCAAAGGGTAGCGGGTTACAATGAGCAGTTCTTC. Amino acids: CATQRVAGYNEQFF.

The chain carries TRBV3-1 and TRBJ2-7, with a possible D match to TRBD1 (6 bases). The end of the DNA aligns better with TRBJ2-5, so the J call may be wrong. CDR3 size: 14 residues. Germline-derived CDR1 and CDR2 are LGHDT and YNNKEL (reference sequence). CDR3 sequence: CASSPLGGAETQYF. Here the CDR3 DNA reads TGTGCCAGCAGCCCCTTAGGGGGAGCAGAGACCCAGTACTTC.

This clonotype turned up a few times. The V and J genes are TRBV7-9 and TRBJ2-7; D not certain. The CDR3 runs 13 residues. The germline V gene has CDR1 SEHNR and CDR2 FQNEAQ (reference sequence). V lost 2 bases and J lost 5, with 10 bases in between. The CDR3 here is CASSLRSGHEQYF. DNA of the CDR3: TGTGCCAGCAGCTTAAGGTCAGGACACGAGCAGTACTTC.

As for this clonotype: A clone one base away is much larger, so this may be a read error. The rearrangement joins TRBV29-1 to TRBJ2-3; weak D call: TRBD1 (6 bases). The CDR3 is 14 residues long. In germline, CDR1 is SQVTM, CDR2 ANQGSEA. Here the CDR3 DNA reads TGCGGCGTTGAGGACAGACAGACGACAGATACGCAGTATTTT. This translates into CGVEDRQTTDTQYF.

DNA of the CDR3: TGCGCCAGCAGCCCCGGGAGGCTACCCGGGGAGCTGTTTTTT. This sequence encodes CASSPGRLPGELFF. This chain uses TRBV5-1 with TRBJ2-2, with 7 bases lining up with TRBD2. CDR1 SGHRS and CDR2 YFSETQ come from the germline V gene. The V gene end was trimmed by 4 bases and the J gene end by 6 bases; junction bases not matched to a gene: 6. The CDR3 length is 14 residues. Full variable domain (rest looked up from reference TRBV5-1 and TRBJ2-2): KAGVTQTPRYLIKTRGQQVTLSCSPISGHRSVSWYQQTPGQGLQFLFEYFSETQRNKGNFPGRFSGRQFSNSRSEMNVSTLELGDSALYLCASSPGRLPGELFFGEGSRLTVL.

The chain recombines TRBV14 with TRBJ2-3, with TRBD2 identical over 7 bases. The CDR3 totals 16 residues. Germline V gene lookup returns CDR1 SGHDN and CDR2 FVKESK. The V segment lost 3 bases and the J segment 3 bases; nucleotides outside the gene matches: 9. CDR3 loop: CASSHGAGSGTDTQYF. DNA for the CDR3: TGTGCCAGCAGCCATGGAGCGGGGAGTGGTACAGATACGCAGTATTTT.

This clonotype has at least ten counts. V is TRBV20-1 and J is TRBJ2-3; D unclear. Between the trimmed V and J ends, which lost 1 base and 5 bases, there was a span of 7 bases. Germline loops: CDR1 DFQATT, CDR2 SNEGSKA (reference sequence). This CDR3 has 12 amino acids. CDR3 in DNA: TGCAGTGCTAGAGTTGTCGGAGATACGCAGTATTTT. Protein sequence: CSARVVGDTQYF.

This clonotype was picked up many times. The chain carries TRBV7-6 and TRBJ2-1, with D perhaps assigned TRBD1 or TRBD2 (7 bases each). The V and J ends lost 1 base and 8 bases respectively, with 18 bases between them. CDR3 length: 16 residues. The germline V gene encodes CDR1 SGHVS and CDR2 FNYEAQ. CDR3 bases: TGTGCCAGCAGCTTAGGGGAGGGGGCGGTGGTCTATGAGCAGTTCTTC. This translates into CASSLGEGAVVYEQFF. Full variable domain (outside the CDR3, taken from reference TRBV7-6 and TRBJ2-1): GAGVSQSPRYKVTKRGQDVALRCDPISGHVSLYWYRQALGQGPEFLTYFNYEAQQDKSGLPNDRFSAERPEGSISTLTIQRTEQRDSAMYRCASSLGEGAVVYEQFFGPGTRLTVL.

This clonotype was counted ten times or more. The chain combines TRBV5-6 with TRBJ2-1; D may correspond to TRBD1 or TRBD2 (6 bases each). This CDR3 is built from 16 residues. Germline V CDR1 and CDR2: SGHDT, YYEEEE. V lost 0 bases, J lost 5 bases, and 15 bases lay in between. CDR3 DNA sequence: TGTGCCAGCAGCTTGGGGGGGGCCGGCTTGGACAATGAGCAGTTCTTC. Translating gives CASSLGGAGLDNEQFF.

This clonotype was counted between two and nine times. The chain has TRBV20-1 and TRBJ1-2, with D unclear. The CDR3 sequence is 15 residues long. Per germline, CDR1 DFQATT and CDR2 SNEGSKA (reference sequence). The germline V and J ends were trimmed by 3 bases and 0 bases, with 14 bases remaining between them. This CDR3 reads CSASGSGESNYGYTF. CDR3 DNA: TGCAGTGCTAGTGGGTCTGGTGAATCTAACTATGGCTACACCTTC.

V is TRBV20-1 and J is TRBJ1-5; D ambiguous. Germline V gene lookup returns CDR1 DFQATT and CDR2 SNEGSKA (reference sequence). Trimming left V 3 bases short and J 0 bases short, with 6 bases between. The CDR3 runs 13 residues. The DNA of the CDR3 is TGCAGTGCTAGGTCCGATAGCAATCAGCCCCAGCATTTT. Its protein is CSARSDSNQPQHF.

This clonotype was counted a few times. DNA of the CDR3: TGTGCCAGCAGCCCCCTAGGCGCTACGCAGTATTTT. It specifies CASSPLGATQYF. J is TRBJ2-3 and V is TRBV13; the D is unclear. The V gene's germline CDR1 is PRHDT and CDR2 FYEKMQ (reference sequence). V dropped 5 bases and J dropped 8 bases, with 11 bases sitting between them. This CDR3 comprises 12 residues.

This rearrangement joins TRBV7-2 to TRBJ2-5; D might be TRBD1 or TRBD2, each matching 5 bases. Trimming removed 4 bases from V and 9 bases from J, with 12 bases in between. The CDR3 runs 12 residues. CDR1 is SGHTA and CDR2 is FQGNSA in the germline V gene. CDR3 nucleotide sequence: TGTGCCAGCAGCTCCAACGGGGCAGCCCAGTACTTC. Protein product: CASSSNGAAQYF.

This sequence joins TRBV5-1 and TRBJ1-1; weak D call: TRBD1 (5 bases). V lost 7 bases to trimming and J lost 5 bases, with 15 bases between them. Germline-derived CDR1 and CDR2 are SGHRS and YFSETQ. The CDR3 totals 13 residues. Here the CDR3 reads CASRPHSGTEAFF. The CDR3 DNA follows: TGCGCCAGCCGGCCTCACTCAGGGACTGAAGCTTTCTTT.

This clonotype has just one count. A much larger clone differs from this one at a single base, so this may be a read error. The genes are TRBV5-1 and TRBJ2-5, with no clear D. Near its end, the DNA agrees better with TRBJ2-7, so the J call may be wrong. The CDR3 covers 15 residues. Looked up from germline, CDR1 is SGHRS and CDR2 is YFSETQ. The DNA for the CDR3 is TGCACCAGCAGCTCGGACGGCCTTTTAAGCTACGAGCAGTACTTC. It yields the protein CTSSSDGLLSYEQYF.

This chain joins TRBV20-1 and TRBJ1-2; possibly TRBD1 for D (5 bases). The germline gives CDR1 DFQATT, CDR2 SNEGSKA (reference sequence). Trimming stripped 4 bases from V and 4 bases from J, with 7 bases between. The CDR3 totals 11 residues. In nucleotides, the CDR3 is TGCAGTGCTACAGGGACCTATGGCTACACCTTC. Amino acid sequence: CSATGTYGYTF.

This clonotype was detected a few times. V and J are TRBV7-3 and TRBJ1-5; perhaps TRBD1 as D (5 bases). The CDR3 consists of 16 residues. Looked up from germline, CDR1 is SGHTA and CDR2 is FQGTGA. The V gene lost 5 bases and the J gene lost 7 bases, with 21 bases spanning the gap. CDR3 protein: CASSVGEGNLVQPQHF. The CDR3 nucleotides are TGTGCCAGCAGCGTAGGAGAGGGGAACCTTGTGCAGCCCCAGCATTTT. Based on the CDR3 plus reference TRBV7-3 and TRBJ1-5, the full variable domain is GAGVSQTPSNKVTEKGKYVELRCDPISGHTALYWYRQSLGQGPEFLIYFQGTGAADDSGLPNDRFFAVRPEGSVSTLKIQRTERGDSAVYLCASSVGEGNLVQPQHFGDGTRLSIL.

The chain couples TRBV5-1 to TRBJ2-7; a possible D gene is TRBD1 (7 bases). Trimming stripped 3 bases from V and 6 bases from J, with 19 bases between. Germline V gene lookup returns CDR1 SGHRS and CDR2 YFSETQ. The CDR3 runs to 15 residues. CDR3 region: CASSSSRGAYPEQYF. Here the CDR3 DNA reads TGCGCCAGCAGCTCTAGCAGGGGGGCTTACCCCGAGCAGTACTTC. Using reference TRBV5-1 and TRBJ2-7 for the parts outside the CDR3, the full variable domain is KAGVTQTPRYLIKTRGQQVTLSCSPISGHRSVSWYQQTPGQGLQFLFEYFSETQRNKGNFPGRFSGRQFSNSRSEMNVSTLELGDSALYLCASSSSRGAYPEQYFGPGTRLTVT.

As concerns this clonotype: A much larger clone lies a single base off, so this may be a read error. The chain links TRBV10-3 to TRBJ1-5, with 10 bases matching TRBD1. The V gene's germline CDR1 is ENHRY and CDR2 SYGVKD. V shed 6 bases and J 2 bases; nucleotides not matched to a gene: 1. CDR3 size: 14 residues. CDR3 protein: CAIRGTGGNQPQHF. The CDR3 DNA sequence: TGTGCCATCAGGGGGACAGGGGGCAATCAGCCCCAGCATTTT.

The sample holds a few counts of this clonotype. The rearrangement links TRBV28 to TRBJ2-7; 7 bases are shared with TRBD2. The V segment lost 6 bases and the J segment 3 bases; nucleotides outside the gene matches: 5. In germline, CDR1 is MDHEN, CDR2 SYDVKM. CDR3 length equals 13 residues. In nucleotides, the CDR3 is TGTGCCAGCAGGGCGGGAGCCCACTACGAGCAGTACTTC. Its protein product is CASRAGAHYEQYF.